Included here is one TCR beta chain sequence, with context. The antigen remains undetermined. This entry belongs to a study of response to subunit inactivated influenza vaccine. Whole-study results and caveats: There was a suggestion from the authors that each seasonal influenza vaccination recruits few new T cells.

The germline V gene encodes CDR1 SQVTM and CDR2 ANQGSEA. V shed 3 bases and J shed 2 bases, with 20 bases lying between them. This CDR3 region has 16 residues. Each CDR3 protein gets one entry after TCRdb re-called the RT-PCR reads with MiXCR. The sample holds approximately 500,000 distinct CDR3 sequences, 13% to 15% seen once. The sample consisted of PBMCs from blood, taken 11 to 12 days after vaccination. The chain employs TRBV29-1 and TRBJ2-7, with TRBD2 as a possible D gene (7 bases). This receptor was taken from a man aged 50-60 years who received an inactivated influenza vaccine. The CDR3 DNA reads as TGCAGCGTTGAGATCAGACGTCGGGGGGCGACCTACGAGCAGTACTTC. Protein sequence: CSVEIRRRGATYEQYF.